This T cell receptor (beta chain) appears in the sequencing data of a study of T cell responses to AZD1222 COVID-19 vaccine. Study information: Second doses that came at about 4 or about 12 weeks were put together.

Generated by immunoSEQ multiplex PCR, the TCRdb table keeps only in-frame clones and is missing some. The sample yields about 99,000 clones, over 75% seen once. Trimming took 6 bases from V and 0 from J, leaving 9 bases between them. This CDR3 has 14 residues. Germline V CDR1 and CDR2: SGHAT, FQNNGV. This material consisted of peripheral blood, taken on day 0 of AZD1222 vaccination. The chain couples TRBV11-2 to TRBJ2-1, with D possibly being TRBD2 (6 bases). The clonotype was recovered from an adult in good health. CDR3 nucleotide sequence: TGTGCCAGCAGGCCGGGAGACTCCTACAATGAGCAGTTCTTC. Translating it yields CASRPGDSYNEQFF.